The source of this T cell receptor beta chain is a study of cytomegalovirus exposure and HLA in healthy donors. Notes on this clone: What it recognizes is unknown.

The PCR ran on 60 Vbeta and 13 Jbeta primers. The data were produced by immunoSEQ multiplex PCR, yet TCRdb's version contains in-frame clones alone and is incomplete. Here the sample spans 100,000 to 130,000 clones, approximately 79% being singletons. General observations from the study: A later analysis reportedly found fewer N-insertions in an Asian-associated ancestry cluster than the roughly 670-donor mean. Productive rates of about 87% or about 30% were seen for most TCR beta V segments in an earlier analysis. Rare TCR sequences predominated, though certain public TCRs were found in many donors. Most subjects had HLA-A and HLA-B alleles reportedly predicted accurately by TCR beta sequences.

The length of the CDR3 is 11 residues. Per germline, CDR1 SQVTM and CDR2 ANQGSEA. Trimming shortened V by 6 bases and J by 7 bases, and 12 bases separated the two germline ends. The sample comprised PBMCs. The chain links TRBV29-1 to TRBJ1-2; weak D call: TRBD1 (5 bases). The clonotype comes from a woman aged 40 to 50 in good health and CMV-seropositive. The CDR3 sequence is CSVAGWFGYTF. The CDR3 nucleotides read TGCAGCGTAGCAGGGTGGTTTGGCTACACCTTC.